This TCR beta chain was identified during a study of T-cell memory formation after mild COVID-19 (dated by TCRdb to the early 2020s). In the study overall: TCR sequence clusters from the two donors were found to be largely donor specific. In two donors, T-cell clones that expanded and contracted after mild COVID-19 were followed by sequencing TCRalpha and TCRbeta repertoires longitudinally. The cohort was made up of two young adult volunteers, one female and one male, who were previously healthy. Points the paper makes about the study in general: Only a couple of mild cases were covered by the study, and larger cohorts that include severe cases with pre-infection samples were considered necessary. From day 15 to 85, contracting clones showed balanced CD4/CD8 phenotypes, whereas a second wave of clones that expanded from day 15 to 37 leaned towards CD4+. SARS-CoV-2 specificity was not confirmed for the second-wave clones peaking on day 37. Some responding clones were detected in pre-infection memory, which suggested that pre-existing cross-reactive memory T cells had joined the SARS-CoV-2 response. Contracting CD4+ clones were located mainly in the CM and EM memory subsets, whereas CD8+ clones were found to be enriched in EMRA.

PBMCs were isolated by Ficoll-Paque density gradient centrifugation. Comments on this clonotype: It has no known antigen specificity. Base qualities are not recorded, but no much larger clone differs from it by a single base.

The CDR3 holds 17 amino acids from the cysteine to the phenylalanine. Of the read, only the CDR3 DNA is kept; its 51 bases are in frame from base 1. Germline trimming: 4 bases from V, 0 bases from J; junction bases outside gene matches: 9. CDR1 and CDR2 (LGHDT, YNNKEL) derive from the germline V gene (reference sequence). Instrument on record: Illumina NovaSeq 6000. TCRalpha and TCRbeta cDNA libraries were constructed by 5'RACE with constant-segment primers, with sample barcodes and unique molecular identifiers being introduced. Trizol reagent was used to extract RNA from every sample. The libraries were amplified in two PCR steps, and the second step added a second sample barcode and Illumina TruSeq adapters. Libraries were sequenced on an Illumina NovaSeq with 2 x 150 bp paired-end reads. The paper's processing steps were these. Reads were demultiplexed and collapsed into UMI-guided consensus sequences with migec v1.2.7. Using mixcr v2.1.11, the UMI consensuses were aligned to TRA and TRB V and J templates and assembled into clonotypes. Expanded or contracted clonotypes were those called significant by both edgeR and NoisET, with noise models trained on biological replicates. For edgeR calls, a false discovery rate-adjusted p below 0.01 and a log2 fold-change threshold of 1 were applied. As an exploratory analysis of dynamics, PCA with hierarchical clustering was applied to max-normalized trajectories of the 1000 most abundant clonotypes. The CD4 or CD8 phenotype of responding clones was assigned using the separately sequenced CD4+ and CD8+ repertoires. Through fastp at Q25 and MiXCR, TCRdb rebuilt clones from the public reads, retaining in-frame beta chains. Under each unique CDR3 protein, matching rows form one entry showing the most common genes and DNA. The V and J calls follow TCRdb's processing rather than the paper's. This sample has some 69,000 distinct CDR3 sequences in its table, and approximately 16% of those were observed once. Clones ranked in the top ten supply 25% to 35% of the sample.

Sequenced: PBMCs or a T cell subset sorted from them (not recorded which). The source of this sequence is an adult woman who had mild COVID-19 (a few samples of this study predate the infection). The sample titles of this study are shuffled in the database, so cell type and time point are left out; the donor was told from shared clones. The chain is made from TRBV3-1 and TRBJ2-7; 10 middle bases align to TRBD2. CDR3 loop: CASSPRAGTSASYEQYF. Here is the DNA: TGTGCCAGCAGCCCCCGGGCCGGGACTAGCGCCTCCTACGAGCAGTACTTC.